The text below deals with one T cell receptor (beta chain). In this sample, this clonotype turned up many times. Its cognate antigen has yet to be identified. No much larger clonotype is one base removed from it; base qualities were not supplied. Set within a cohort of healthcare workers in London, UK, this nested case-control study involved weekly PCR testing of nasopharyngeal swabs along with blood sampling. Healthcare workers were recruited between 23 and 31 March 2020, during the week of the UK lockdown, and were followed weekly for up to roughly 15 weeks. These data come from a study of early T cells in non-severe SARS-CoV-2 infection (dated by TCRdb to about 2021). For the wider study: TCR sequencing used bulk RNA from unsorted whole blood, so alpha and beta chains could not be paired. What the work shows at the level of the full study, not this receptor alone: VDJdb matching was skewed toward anti-spike CD8 responses, so virus-specific expansions were likely underestimated and private and CD4 specificities were missed.

Library construction relied on 5' RACE. TCRdb records NextSeq 500 as the sequencer. The TCR library protocol attached unique molecular identifiers to individual cDNA molecules to correct for sequencing error and PCR bias. Both TCR alpha and beta chains were sequenced, and tight co-correlation was observed between alpha and beta sequence abundances in each sample. As for the original processing: V gene, J gene and CDR3 annotation of TCR sequences was performed with Decombinator V4. Expanded TCRs were defined as changing significantly between any two time points under a Poisson model with p below 0.0001. Abundances of TCRs were expressed as counts per million after normalisation to the total number of TCRs sequenced in each sample. VDJdb, accessed 1 November 2021, was searched for CMV, EBV and SARS-CoV-2 annotated TCRs, with TCRs annotated for multiple antigens excluded. TCRdb reworked the public reads: Q25 trimming with fastp, MiXCR clone assembly, productive beta chains retained. Identical CDR3 protein sequences are pooled into one entry, listed with their most common genes and DNA. The V and J calls shown here were made by TCRdb, not taken from the authors' results. This sample holds 25,000 to 30,000 distinct CDR3 sequences; 5.4% were observed only once. Roughly 0.88% of the sample is taken by the ten largest.

The sequenced material came from whole blood. The sequence derives from an adult who was a healthcare worker with PCR-confirmed SARS-CoV-2 infection or an uninfected control (not recorded which).

At the DNA level, the sequence is TGTGCCAGCAGTAAACACACCGGGAGACCAGATACGCAGTATTTT. It codes for CASSKHTGRPDTQYF. The rearranged chain carries TRBV6-2 or TRBV6-3 and TRBJ2-3; possibly the D gene is TRBD2, per 6 matching bases. Its CDR3 holds 15 amino acids, cysteine through phenylalanine. The only DNA kept is the CDR3, 45 bases in frame from the first base. V was cut back by 5 bases and J by 4 bases, leaving a gap of 16 bases between them. CDR1 MNHEY and CDR2 SVGEGT were looked up in the germline V gene.